The T cell receptor beta chain under discussion was sequenced for a study of CD8 T cells in Susac syndrome. This clonotype was seen a single time. The CD8+ and CD4+ T cells were negatively isolated, with the TEMRA cells enriched by FACS. The CDR3 is 18 amino acids. RNA amounts of about 0.5 to 1 ug underwent reverse transcription with random hexamers. MiXCR, applied by TCRdb to the immunoSEQ multiplex PCR reads, yields one record per CDR3 protein. The sample shows fewer than 350,000 distinct CDR3 sequences, roughly 85% of them seen only once. The specimen sequenced was CD8+ T cells from PBMCs. The chain couples TRBV21-1 to TRBJ2-1; TRBD2 is the table's D call and was not checked against the DNA. TRBV21-1 is described as a pseudogene. The receptor was derived from a human donor with multiple sclerosis. CDR3 sequence: CASSKADSGRANYNEQFF. In DNA form, the CDR3 reads TGTGCCAGCAGCAAAGCAGATAGCGGGAGGGCAAACTACAATGAGCAGTTCTTC.